This T cell receptor (beta chain) was identified during a study of beta chain features in type 1 diabetes. General study results and limits: Although PCR might favor shorter templates, it would do so equally in patients and controls. More deletions and fewer insertions at VDJ junctions were found in patients with type 1 diabetes.

All of the sorted populations showed purity greater than 95%. This clone was picked up a small number of times. Its cognate antigen is unknown. Trimming took 3 bases from V and 1 from J; bases not matched to a gene: 7. The CDR3 extends over 16 amino acids. CDR1 and CDR2 (germline): SGHTA, FQGNSA. Isolated RNA was reverse transcribed in full, so expressed TCRB transcripts were sequenced. The repertoire was sequenced with immunoSEQ multiplex PCR; TCRdb's copy has only in-frame clones and lacks some. The table shows approximately 40,000 clones, with roughly 50% occurring only once. The receptor comes from a woman in her twenties or thirties in good health. The sequenced material came from stem cell memory CD4+ T cells from blood. The rearrangement links TRBV7-2 to TRBJ2-3; 7 nucleotides match TRBD2. The CDR3 loop is CASSLRAAGGTDTQYF. CDR3 DNA sequence: TGTGCCAGCAGCTTGAGAGCGGCGGGGGGCACAGATACGCAGTATTTT.